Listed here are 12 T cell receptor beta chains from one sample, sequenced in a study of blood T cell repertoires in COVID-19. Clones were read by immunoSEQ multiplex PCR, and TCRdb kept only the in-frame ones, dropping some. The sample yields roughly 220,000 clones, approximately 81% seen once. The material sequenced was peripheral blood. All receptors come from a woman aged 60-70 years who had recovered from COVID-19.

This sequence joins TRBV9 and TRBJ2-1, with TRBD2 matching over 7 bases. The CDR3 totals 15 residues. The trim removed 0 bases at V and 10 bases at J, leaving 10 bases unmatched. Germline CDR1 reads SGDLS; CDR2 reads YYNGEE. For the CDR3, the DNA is TGTGCCAGCAGCGTAGAGGGACTACGCGCCAGCGAGCAGTTCTTC. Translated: CASSVEGLRASEQFF.

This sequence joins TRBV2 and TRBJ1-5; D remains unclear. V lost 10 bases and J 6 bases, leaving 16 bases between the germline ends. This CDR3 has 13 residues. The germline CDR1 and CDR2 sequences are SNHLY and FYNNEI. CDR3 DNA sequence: TGTGCCACCACTTCCGAGGGAGGTCAGCCCCAGCATTTT. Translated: CATTSEGGQPQHF.

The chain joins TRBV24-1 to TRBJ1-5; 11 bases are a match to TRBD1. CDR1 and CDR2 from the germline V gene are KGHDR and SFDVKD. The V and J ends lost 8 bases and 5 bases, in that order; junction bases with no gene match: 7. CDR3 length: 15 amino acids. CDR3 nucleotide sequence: TGTGCCACCATCCAGGACAGGGGGCAAGATCAGCCCCAGCATTTT. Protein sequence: CATIQDRGQDQPQHF.

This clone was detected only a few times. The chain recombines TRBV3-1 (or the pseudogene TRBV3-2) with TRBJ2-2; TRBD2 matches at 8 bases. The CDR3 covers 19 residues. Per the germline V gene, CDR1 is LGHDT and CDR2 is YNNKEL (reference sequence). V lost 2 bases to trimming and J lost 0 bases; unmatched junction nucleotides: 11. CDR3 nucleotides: TGTGCCAGCAGCCAAACTGCGGGGCTAGCGGGCTCGAACACCGGGGAGCTGTTTTTT. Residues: CASSQTAGLAGSNTGELFF.

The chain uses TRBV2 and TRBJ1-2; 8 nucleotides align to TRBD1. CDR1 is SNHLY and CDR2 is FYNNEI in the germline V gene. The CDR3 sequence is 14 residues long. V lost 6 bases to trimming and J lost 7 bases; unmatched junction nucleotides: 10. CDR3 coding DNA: TGTGCCAGCAGAGCCGGGACAGGAAGAGGTGGCTACACCTTC. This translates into CASRAGTGRGGYTF. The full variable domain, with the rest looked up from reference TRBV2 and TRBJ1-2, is EPEVTQTPSHQVTQMGQEVILRCVPISNHLYFYWYRQILGQKVEFLVSFYNNEISEKSEIFDDQFSVERPDGSNFTLKIRSTKLEDSAMYFCASRAGTGRGGYTFGSGTRLTVV.

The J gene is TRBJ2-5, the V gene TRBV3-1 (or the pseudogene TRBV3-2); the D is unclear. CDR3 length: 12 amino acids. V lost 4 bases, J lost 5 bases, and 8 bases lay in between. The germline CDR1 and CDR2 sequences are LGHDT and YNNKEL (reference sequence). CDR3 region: CASSPLRETQYF. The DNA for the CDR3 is TGTGCCAGCAGCCCGCTACGTGAGACCCAGTACTTC.

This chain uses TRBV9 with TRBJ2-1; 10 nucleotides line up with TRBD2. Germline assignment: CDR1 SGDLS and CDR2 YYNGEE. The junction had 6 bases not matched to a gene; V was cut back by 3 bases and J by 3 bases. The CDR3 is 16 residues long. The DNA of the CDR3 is TGTGCCAGCAGCGCCCCAGCGGGAGGGAACTACAATGAGCAGTTCTTC. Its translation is CASSAPAGGNYNEQFF.

CDR3 residues: CASSYSIGGRGNTIYF. The DNA of the CDR3 is TGTGCCAGCAGTTACTCGATAGGGGGACGGGGAAACACCATATATTTT. J is TRBJ1-3 and V is TRBV6-6, with D tentatively TRBD1 (6 bases). Germline CDR1 reads MNHNY; CDR2 reads SVGAGI (reference sequence). This CDR3 comprises 16 residues. Trimming stripped 0 bases from V and 4 bases from J, with 13 bases between.

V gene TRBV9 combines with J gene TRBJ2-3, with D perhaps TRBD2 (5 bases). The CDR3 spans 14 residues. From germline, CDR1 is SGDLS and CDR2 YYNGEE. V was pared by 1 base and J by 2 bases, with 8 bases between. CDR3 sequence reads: CASSVLRVTDTQYF. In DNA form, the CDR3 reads TGTGCCAGCAGCGTATTGAGGGTCACAGATACGCAGTATTTT.

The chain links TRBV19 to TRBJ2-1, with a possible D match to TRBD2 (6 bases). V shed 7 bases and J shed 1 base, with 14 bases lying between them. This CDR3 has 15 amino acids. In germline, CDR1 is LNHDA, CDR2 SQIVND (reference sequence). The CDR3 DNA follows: TGTGCCAGTAAGGTTAGCGGCTCTTCCTACAATGAGCAGTTCTTC. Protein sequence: CASKVSGSSYNEQFF.

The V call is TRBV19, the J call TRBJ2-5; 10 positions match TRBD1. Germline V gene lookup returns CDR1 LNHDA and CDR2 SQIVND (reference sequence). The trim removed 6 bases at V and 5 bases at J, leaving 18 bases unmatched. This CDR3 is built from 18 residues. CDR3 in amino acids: CASRSGSYTTGGVETQYF. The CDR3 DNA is TGTGCCAGTAGAAGCGGATCCTATACGACAGGGGGCGTGGAGACCCAGTACTTC.

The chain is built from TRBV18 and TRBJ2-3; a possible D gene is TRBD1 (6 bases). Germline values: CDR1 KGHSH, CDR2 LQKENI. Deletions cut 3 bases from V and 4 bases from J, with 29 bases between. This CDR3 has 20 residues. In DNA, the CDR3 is TGTGCCAGCTCACCCCTACCACTAATACAGGGTACTAGGTGGTCAGATACGCAGTATTTT. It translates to CASSPLPLIQGTRWSDTQYF.